Below, 32 T cell receptor beta chains from the same sample are listed, as sequenced in a study of T cell responses to AZD1222 COVID-19 vaccine. Assay used: immunoSEQ multiplex PCR; TCRdb lists only in-frame clones, some missing. This table holds roughly 85,000 clones, 90% found once. Sequenced material: peripheral blood, taken 28 days after the second AZD1222 dose. These receptors all stem from an adult who received the AZD1222 COVID-19 vaccine.

The chain carries TRBV10-2 and TRBJ1-1, with D perhaps matching TRBD1 (5 bases). CDR3 size: 14 residues. The V end was cut by 8 bases, the J end by 5 bases, with 18 bases between. Per the germline V gene, CDR1 is WSHSY and CDR2 is SAAADI. The chain's CDR3 is CASRFDGEGTEAFF. The CDR3 DNA follows: TGCGCCAGCCGGTTTGACGGCGAGGGGACTGAAGCTTTCTTT.

This chain links TRBV9 with TRBJ2-7, with 10 bases lining up with TRBD1. The CDR3 loop spans 14 amino acids. With V trimmed by 0 bases and J by 6 bases, 3 bases remained unmatched. Germline V gene data show CDR1 as SGDLS and CDR2 as YYNGEE. This CDR3 reads CASSVGTGGSEQYF. The CDR3 DNA follows: TGTGCCAGCAGCGTAGGGACAGGGGGAAGCGAGCAGTACTTC.

The rearrangement joins TRBV10-3 to TRBJ2-7; TRBD1 might be the D (6 bases). Germline CDR1 ENHRY, CDR2 SYGVKD. V lost 7 bases and J lost 5, with 24 bases in between. This CDR3 is built from 16 residues. CDR3 DNA: TGTGCCATCACCCAAGGTGGGGGACACCAGGGCCACGAGCAGTACTTC. This sequence encodes CAITQGGGHQGHEQYF.

The chain couples TRBV7-3 to TRBJ2-7, with TRBD1 identical over 7 bases. The CDR3 has 13 residues. From germline, CDR1 is SGHTA and CDR2 FQGTGA. V lost 5 bases, J lost 4 bases, and 5 bases stayed unmatched. DNA of the CDR3: TGTGCCAGCAGCCTGGACAGGAGTTACGAGCAGTACTTC. It codes for CASSLDRSYEQYF.

The rearrangement joins TRBV11-1 to TRBJ2-3; 8 nucleotides align to TRBD2. V was pared by 2 bases and J by 5 bases, with 3 bases of the junction left unmatched. The CDR3 has 14 amino acids. Germline CDR1 is SGHAT and CDR2 is FQDESV (reference sequence). CDR3 DNA: TGTGCCAGCAGCTTATTCCGGGGGGGAGATACGCAGTATTTT. Translation: CASSLFRGGDTQYF.

The chain employs TRBV30 and TRBJ2-1; D possibly corresponds to TRBD2 (7 bases). This CDR3 region has 13 residues. Trimming removed 2 bases at V and 10 bases at J, with 15 bases between. Germline values: CDR1 GTSNPN, CDR2 SVGIG (reference sequence). The CDR3 reads CAWSTYGGREQFF. The CDR3 coding sequence is TGTGCCTGGAGTACGTACGGGGGGCGAGAGCAGTTCTTC.

This clone was recorded a few times. J is TRBJ1-1 and V is TRBV28; 7 bases agree with TRBD1. In germline, CDR1 is MDHEN, CDR2 SYDVKM. V shed 7 bases, J shed 0 bases, and the junction held 17 bases outside the gene matches. The CDR3 has 18 residues. The CDR3 reads CASNQGGTFSALNTEAFF. The CDR3 DNA reads as TGTGCCAGCAATCAGGGGGGCACCTTCTCTGCCCTGAACACTGAAGCTTTCTTT.

The rearrangement uses TRBV6-2 or TRBV6-3 and TRBJ2-1; 7 bases agree with TRBD2. Losses at the gene ends were 0 bases for V and 4 bases for J; bases not matched to a gene: 6. In germline, CDR1 is MNHEY, CDR2 SVGEGT. This CDR3 spans 16 amino acids. CDR3 residues: CASSYSRGESYNEQFF. The CDR3 DNA reads as TGTGCCAGCAGTTACTCACGGGGGGAGAGTTACAATGAGCAGTTCTTC.

V gene TRBV11-3 combines with J gene TRBJ1-2; a weak D match, TRBD1 (6 bases). Germline V CDR1 and CDR2: SGHNT, YENEEA. The CDR3 totals 15 residues. The V end lost 5 bases, the J end lost 7 bases, and 20 bases lay between the germline ends. CDR3 amino acids: CASSHGTSRRGGYTF. As DNA, the CDR3 is TGTGCCAGCAGCCACGGGACATCTCGCAGGGGTGGCTACACCTTC.

In DNA, the CDR3 is TGTGCCAGCAGTGGAGGAGCGGAAAACACCGGGGAGCTGTTTTTT. Translating it yields CASSGGAENTGELFF. This sequence joins TRBV28 and TRBJ2-2; perhaps TRBD2 as D (5 bases). CDR1 is MDHEN and CDR2 is SYDVKM in the germline V gene. The V end was cut by 5 bases, the J end by 2 bases, with 12 bases between. This CDR3 comprises 15 residues.

This rearrangement joins TRBV29-1 to TRBJ1-6, with D uncertain. This CDR3 is built from 13 residues. V gave up 5 bases and J gave up 0 bases, with 5 bases separating them. Germline CDR1 SQVTM, CDR2 ANQGSEA. The CDR3 region has the DNA TGCAGCGTTCAGAGCTCCTATAATTCACCCCTCCACTTT. It codes for CSVQSSYNSPLHF.

V is TRBV7-6 and J is TRBJ2-1; D gene ambiguous. CDR1 is SGHVS and CDR2 is FNYEAQ in the germline V gene. Trimming left V 1 base short and J 1 base short, with 11 bases between. The CDR3 extends over 16 amino acids. CDR3 amino acids: CASSLVSGGSYNEQFF. The CDR3 nucleotides are TGTGCCAGCAGCTTAGTTTCAGGTGGTTCCTACAATGAGCAGTTCTTC.

The chain has TRBV7-3 and TRBJ2-1; weak D call: TRBD1 (5 bases). V was clipped by 3 bases and J by 4 bases, with 13 bases between them. Per germline, CDR1 SGHTA and CDR2 FQGTGA. This CDR3 has 15 residues. This CDR3 reads CASSFGQGHYNEQFF. The CDR3 DNA reads as TGTGCCAGCAGCTTCGGCCAGGGTCATTACAATGAGCAGTTCTTC.

The rearrangement uses TRBV10-3 and TRBJ2-4; D unclear. CDR1 is ENHRY, CDR2 SYGVKD, per germline. The CDR3 length is 11 residues. V was clipped by 11 bases and J by 9 bases, with 14 bases between them. Here the CDR3 reads CAPQGFAIQYF. The CDR3 DNA is TGTGCCCCCCAAGGGTTCGCCATTCAGTACTTC.

J is TRBJ2-5 and V is TRBV7-9; D remains unclear. The germline gives CDR1 SEHNR, CDR2 FQNEAQ (reference sequence). With 2 bases removed from V and 4 bases from J, the gap between germline ends came to 11 bases. This CDR3 is built from 14 residues. The chain's CDR3 is CASSLSLGRETQYF. Written as DNA, the CDR3 is TGTGCCAGCAGCTTAAGTCTCGGGCGAGAGACCCAGTACTTC.

V is TRBV29-1 and J is TRBJ2-5; 7 positions agree with TRBD1. V shed 5 bases, J shed 2 bases, and the junction held 11 bases outside the gene matches. This CDR3 contains 15 residues. CDR1 is SQVTM, CDR2 ANQGSEA, per germline. The CDR3 here is CSVNKPGQTQETQYF. As DNA, the CDR3 is TGCAGCGTTAATAAGCCGGGACAGACACAAGAGACCCAGTACTTC.

The chain employs TRBV6-5 and TRBJ1-1, with D unclear. This CDR3 spans 14 amino acids. With 5 bases removed from V and 1 base from J, the gap between germline ends came to 11 bases. CDR1 MNHEY and CDR2 SVGAGI come from the germline V gene. The CDR3 protein is CASSPRGENTEAFF. CDR3 DNA sequence: TGTGCCAGCAGTCCCCGAGGAGAGAACACTGAAGCTTTCTTT.

The chain has TRBV11-3 and TRBJ2-3; 9 bases are a match to TRBD2. The trim removed 5 bases at V and 3 bases at J, leaving 9 bases unmatched. The CDR3 totals 16 residues. The V gene's germline CDR1 is SGHNT and CDR2 YENEEA. The CDR3 nucleotides read TGTGCCAGCAGCCCGCGGGAGGGCCGGGGTACAGATACGCAGTATTTT. Residues: CASSPREGRGTDTQYF.

This clone was detected once. The chain links TRBV15 to TRBJ1-2; D uncertain. The CDR3 extends over 12 amino acids. Germline-derived CDR1 and CDR2 are LNHNV and YYDKDF (reference sequence). Trimming cost V 5 bases and J 6 bases, with 10 bases left between them. The CDR3 bases are TGTGCCACCAGCGGAGGCGGAGATGGCTACACCTTC. It codes for CATSGGGDGYTF.

This chain links TRBV2 with TRBJ1-1; D is unclear. The length of the CDR3 is 12 residues. Germline loops: CDR1 SNHLY, CDR2 FYNNEI. Deletions cut 4 bases from V and 0 bases from J, with 3 bases between. In DNA, the CDR3 is TGTGCCAGCAGTGCTCTGAACACTGAAGCTTTCTTT. It yields the protein CASSALNTEAFF.

V gene TRBV7-2 combines with J gene TRBJ1-6; D gene unclear. V was shortened by 7 bases and J by 7 bases, with 11 bases between the two germline ends. The CDR3 sequence is 13 residues long. Germline values: CDR1 SGHTA, CDR2 FQGNSA. In DNA form, the CDR3 reads TGTGCCAGCACCCTGGCGAGGAATTCACCCCTCCACTTT. It is translated as CASTLARNSPLHF.

This chain joins TRBV11-2 and TRBJ1-5, with a weak D call TRBD1 (5 bases). Trimming stripped 3 bases from V and 6 bases from J, with 15 bases between. Germline assignment: CDR1 SGHAT and CDR2 FQNNGV. CDR3 length: 15 amino acids. The CDR3 here is CASSFGLRGGQPQHF. The CDR3 DNA reads TGTGCCAGCAGCTTTGGTTTAAGGGGAGGTCAGCCCCAGCATTTT. The variable domain in full, with the rest retrieved from reference TRBV11-2 and TRBJ1-5, is EAGVAQSPRYKIIEKRQSVAFWCNPISGHATLYWYQQILGQGPKLLIQFQNNGVVDDSQLPKDRFSAERLKGVDSTLKIQPAKLEDSAVYLCASSFGLRGGQPQHFGDGTRLSIL.

This chain uses TRBV6-5 with TRBJ1-1; 8 nucleotides align to TRBD1. The CDR3 has 14 residues. Germline V gene data show CDR1 as MNHEY and CDR2 as SVGAGI. V trimming: 6 bases; J trimming: 0 bases; junction bases outside the gene matches: 3. The CDR3 DNA is TGTGCCAGCAGCCCGACAGGGGTGAACACTGAAGCTTTCTTT. Translating gives CASSPTGVNTEAFF.

This chain connects TRBV11-3 to TRBJ1-5, with no clear D. Deletions cut 1 base from V and 7 bases from J, with 8 bases between. The V gene's germline CDR1 is SGHNT and CDR2 YENEEA. CDR3 length: 13 residues. For the CDR3, the DNA is TGTGCCAGCAGCTTAGGTGCGGGCCAGCCCCAGCATTTT. This translates into CASSLGAGQPQHF.

This clone occurred once. The rearrangement joins TRBV7-8 to TRBJ1-5, with D uncertain. Germline V gives CDR1 SGHVS, CDR2 FQNEAQ. This CDR3 comprises 16 residues. V lost 5 bases and J lost 0, with 14 bases in between. The CDR3 protein is CASSPRSGYSNQPQHF. CDR3 sequence (DNA): TGTGCCAGCAGCCCCCGTAGTGGGTATAGCAATCAGCCCCAGCATTTT. The whole variable domain, filled in from reference TRBV7-8 and TRBJ1-5, reads GAGVSQSPRYKVAKRGQDVALRCDPISGHVSLFWYQQALGQGPEFLTYFQNEAQLDKSGLPSDRFFAERPEGSVSTLKIQRTQQEDSAVYLCASSPRSGYSNQPQHFGDGTRLSIL.

The chain joins TRBV7-9 to TRBJ1-1; TRBD1 matches at 7 bases. Germline V lookup: CDR1 SEHNR, CDR2 FQNEAQ (reference sequence). After removal of 1 base from V and 3 bases from J, the junction contained 5 bases not matched to a gene. This CDR3 spans 15 amino acids. The CDR3 reads CASSLVGRGHTEAFF. In DNA form, the CDR3 reads TGTGCCAGCAGCTTAGTGGGGAGGGGGCACACTGAAGCTTTCTTT.

The J gene is TRBJ2-7, the V gene TRBV11-2; tentative D call: TRBD1 (6 bases). Trimming removed 6 bases from V and 5 bases from J, with 14 bases in between. From germline, CDR1 is SGHAT and CDR2 FQNNGV. This CDR3 has 13 residues. In DNA, the CDR3 is TGTGCCAGCAGGTCAGGGGAGAGGAACGAGCAGTACTTC. It encodes CASRSGERNEQYF.

V is TRBV12-2 and J is TRBJ1-2; the table's D gene call, TRBD1, was not cross checked with the DNA. TRBV12-2 is given as a pseudogene. The length of the CDR3 is 18 residues. The CDR3 region has the DNA TGTGCAAGTCGCTTAGTTAAATTTATGGACAGAAAATTCTATGGCTACACCTTC. This sequence encodes CASRLVKFMDRKFYGYTF.

The chain uses TRBV13 and TRBJ2-7, with no clear D. V was shortened by 3 bases and J by 3 bases, with 6 bases between the two germline ends. CDR3 length: 12 residues. From germline, CDR1 is PRHDT and CDR2 FYEKMQ (reference sequence). The CDR3 DNA reads TGTGCCAGCAGCTTTTGGAACTACGAGCAGTACTTC. Its protein is CASSFWNYEQYF.

V is TRBV2 and J is TRBJ1-3; no definite D call. Looked up from germline, CDR1 is SNHLY and CDR2 is FYNNEI. V shed 7 bases and J shed 3 bases, with 13 bases lying between them. The CDR3 runs to 14 residues. The CDR3 here is CASTITASGNTIYF. CDR3 sequence (DNA): TGTGCCAGCACCATTACGGCGAGTGGAAACACCATATATTTT.

The J gene is TRBJ2-1, the V gene TRBV7-6, with 9 bases that match TRBD2. The germline CDR1 and CDR2 sequences are SGHVS and FNYEAQ. J was trimmed by 0 bases and V by 0 bases; bases with no gene match: 3. The CDR3 totals 17 residues. CDR3 residues: CASSLALAGRSYNEQFF. The DNA of the CDR3 is TGTGCCAGCAGCTTAGCCCTAGCGGGACGCTCCTACAATGAGCAGTTCTTC. The variable domain in full, completed from reference TRBV7-6 and TRBJ2-1, reads GAGVSQSPRYKVTKRGQDVALRCDPISGHVSLYWYRQALGQGPEFLTYFNYEAQQDKSGLPNDRFSAERPEGSISTLTIQRTEQRDSAMYRCASSLALAGRSYNEQFFGPGTRLTVL.

This chain uses TRBV7-9 with TRBJ2-3; TRBD2 aligns across 10 bases. The junction had 9 bases not matched to a gene; V was cut back by 5 bases and J by 4 bases. Germline V gene sequence: CDR1 SEHNR, CDR2 FQNEAQ (reference sequence). CDR3 length: 16 residues. The CDR3 here is CASSPVAGGMADTQYF. CDR3 DNA: TGTGCCAGCAGCCCAGTAGCGGGGGGTATGGCAGATACGCAGTATTTT.